One and the same sample provided the 5 T cell receptor beta chains below, sequenced in a study of blood T cell repertoires in COVID-19. Data came from immunoSEQ multiplex PCR; TCRdb stores just in-frame clones and leaves some out. The table includes about 300,000 clones, under 90% detected once. Material: PBMCs or T cells enriched from blood (not recorded which). All receptors come from a woman between 18 and 30 years old who had recovered from COVID-19.

The rearrangement uses TRBV5-1 and TRBJ2-3; D is perhaps TRBD1 (6 bases). CDR1 is SGHRS and CDR2 is YFSETQ in the germline V gene. CDR3 length: 16 residues. The V and J ends lost 4 bases and 1 base respectively, with 16 bases between them. Written as DNA, the CDR3 is TGCGCCAGCAGCGCAGTACTGGCAGGGGGCACAGATACGCAGTATTTT. Encoded protein: CASSAVLAGGTDTQYF.

The chain is built from TRBV5-8 and TRBJ2-1; TRBD2 agrees at 9 bases. Trimming at V came to 2 bases and at J to 3 bases, leaving 3 bases not matched to a gene. Germline values: CDR1 SGHTS, CDR2 YDEGEE. CDR3 length: 15 residues. This CDR3 is CASSFRRGGYNEQFF. DNA of the CDR3: TGTGCCAGCAGCTTCCGGCGGGGGGGCTACAATGAGCAGTTCTTC.

The V call is TRBV18, the J call TRBJ1-1, with D possibly matching TRBD1 (5 bases). This CDR3 is built from 13 residues. In germline, CDR1 is KGHSH, CDR2 LQKENI. Between the trimmed V and J ends, which lost 6 bases and 4 bases, there was a span of 12 bases. This chain's CDR3 is CASSLTERTEAFF. The CDR3 DNA is TGTGCCAGCTCCTTGACAGAACGCACTGAAGCTTTCTTT.

V gene TRBV9 combines with J gene TRBJ2-1; 12 bases map to TRBD2. V lost 4 bases to trimming and J lost 8 bases; unmatched junction nucleotides: 19. The CDR3 totals 19 residues. Germline V lookup: CDR1 SGDLS, CDR2 YYNGEE. This chain's CDR3 is CASSTRPTNLAGGPDEQFF. The CDR3 nucleotides read TGTGCCAGCAGCACCCGACCAACAAATCTAGCGGGGGGGCCCGATGAGCAGTTCTTC.

This chain uses TRBV25-1 with TRBJ2-1, with 7 bases identical to TRBD1. V gave up 3 bases and J gave up 6 bases; unmatched junction bases: 5. Germline V gene sequence: CDR1 MGHDK, CDR2 SYGVNS. The CDR3 is 14 amino acids. CDR3 DNA: TGTGCCAGCAGTGATACACAGGGGAGCAATGAGCAGTTCTTC. Protein product: CASSDTQGSNEQFF. The full variable domain, in which reference TRBV25-1 and TRBJ2-1 provide the parts outside the CDR3, is EADIYQTPRYLVIGTGKKITLECSQTMGHDKMYWYQQDPGMELHLIHYSYGVNSTEKGDLSSESTVSRIRTEHFPLTLESARPSHTSQYLCASSDTQGSNEQFFGPGTRLTVL.